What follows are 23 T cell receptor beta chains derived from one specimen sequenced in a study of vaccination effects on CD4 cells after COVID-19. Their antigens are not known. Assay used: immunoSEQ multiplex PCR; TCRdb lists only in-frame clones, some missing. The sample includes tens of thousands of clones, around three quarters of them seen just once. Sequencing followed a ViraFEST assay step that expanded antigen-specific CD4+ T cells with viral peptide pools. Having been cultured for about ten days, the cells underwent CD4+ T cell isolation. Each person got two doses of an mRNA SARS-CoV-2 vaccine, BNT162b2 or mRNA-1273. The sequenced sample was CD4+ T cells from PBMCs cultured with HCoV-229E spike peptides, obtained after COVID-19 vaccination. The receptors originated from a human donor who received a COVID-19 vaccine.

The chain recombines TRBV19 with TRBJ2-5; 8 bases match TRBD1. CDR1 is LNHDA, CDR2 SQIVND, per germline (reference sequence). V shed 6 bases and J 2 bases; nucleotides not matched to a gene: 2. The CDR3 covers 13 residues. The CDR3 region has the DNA TGTGCCAGTAGCACAGGGGGGCAAGAGACCCAGTACTTC. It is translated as CASSTGGQETQYF.

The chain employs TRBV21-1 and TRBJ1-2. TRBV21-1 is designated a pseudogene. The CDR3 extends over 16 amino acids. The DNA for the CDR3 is TGTGCCAGCAGCAAAGAGAGAGGGGGGGGGTTATATGGCTACACCTTC. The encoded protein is CASSKERGGGLYGYTF.

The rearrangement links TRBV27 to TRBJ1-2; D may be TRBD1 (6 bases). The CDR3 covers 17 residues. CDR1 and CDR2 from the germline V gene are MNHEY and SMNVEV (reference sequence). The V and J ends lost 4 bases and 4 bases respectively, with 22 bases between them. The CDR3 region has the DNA TGTGCCAGCAGTTCGACGTGGGGCGACAGGAGGGTCTATGGCTACACCTTC. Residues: CASSSTWGDRRVYGYTF.

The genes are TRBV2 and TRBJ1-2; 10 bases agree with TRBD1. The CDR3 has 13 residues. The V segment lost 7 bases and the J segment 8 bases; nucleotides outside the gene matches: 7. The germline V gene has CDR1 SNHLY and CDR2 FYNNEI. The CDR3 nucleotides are TGTGCCAGCACTTCGGACAGGGGGTACGGCTACACCTTC. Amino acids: CASTSDRGYGYTF.

DNA for the CDR3: TGTGCCAGCAGCCCAGGACTAGCGGGAGGGCCGTCCTACAATGAGCAGTTCTTC. Its protein product is CASSPGLAGGPSYNEQFF. This chain connects TRBV5-4 to TRBJ2-1; 15 bases are shared with TRBD2. With V trimmed by 4 bases and J by 1 base, 6 bases remained unmatched. Germline V CDR1 and CDR2: SGHNT, YYREEE (reference sequence). There are 18 residues in the CDR3.

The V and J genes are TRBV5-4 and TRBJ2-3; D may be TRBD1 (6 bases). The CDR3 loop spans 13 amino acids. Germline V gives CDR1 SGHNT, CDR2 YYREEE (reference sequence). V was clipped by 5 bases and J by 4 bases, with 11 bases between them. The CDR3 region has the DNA TGTGCCAGCAGTTTACAGGGCGCAGATACGCAGTATTTT. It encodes CASSLQGADTQYF.

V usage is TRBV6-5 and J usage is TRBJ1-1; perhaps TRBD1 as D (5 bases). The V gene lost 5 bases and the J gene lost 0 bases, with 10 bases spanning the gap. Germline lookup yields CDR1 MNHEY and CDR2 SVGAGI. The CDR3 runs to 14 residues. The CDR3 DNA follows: TGTGCCAGCAGTCAGGGACCCCTGAACACTGAAGCTTTCTTT. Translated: CASSQGPLNTEAFF.

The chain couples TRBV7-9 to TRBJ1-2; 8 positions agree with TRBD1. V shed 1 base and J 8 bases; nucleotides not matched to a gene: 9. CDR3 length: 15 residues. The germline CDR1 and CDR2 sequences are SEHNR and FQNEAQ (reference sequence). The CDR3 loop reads CASSLDGQGYGGYTF. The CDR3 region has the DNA TGTGCCAGCAGCTTAGATGGACAGGGCTACGGCGGCTACACCTTC.

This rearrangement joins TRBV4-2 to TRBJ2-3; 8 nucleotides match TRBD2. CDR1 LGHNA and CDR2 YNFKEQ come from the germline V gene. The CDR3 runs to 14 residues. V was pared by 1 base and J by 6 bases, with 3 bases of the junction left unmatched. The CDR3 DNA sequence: TGTGCCAGCAGCCAAGGGACGGGAGGGGATACGCAGTATTTT. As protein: CASSQGTGGDTQYF.

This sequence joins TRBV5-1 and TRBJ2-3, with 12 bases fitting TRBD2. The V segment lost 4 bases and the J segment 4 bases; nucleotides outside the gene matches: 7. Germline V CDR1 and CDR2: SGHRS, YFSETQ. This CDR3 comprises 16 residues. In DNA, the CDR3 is TGCGCCAGCAGCCCTACTAGCGGGGGGATAGCAGATACGCAGTATTTT. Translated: CASSPTSGGIADTQYF.

CDR3 loop: CASSRTLRDSIYGYTF. CDR3 in DNA: TGTGCCAGCAGTAGAACTCTCCGGGACAGTATCTATGGCTACACCTTC. This chain uses TRBV6-6 with TRBJ1-2, with 7 bases fitting TRBD1. Germline assignment: CDR1 MNHNY and CDR2 SVGAGI (reference sequence). The trim removed 5 bases at V and 4 bases at J, leaving 13 bases unmatched. This CDR3 has 16 amino acids.

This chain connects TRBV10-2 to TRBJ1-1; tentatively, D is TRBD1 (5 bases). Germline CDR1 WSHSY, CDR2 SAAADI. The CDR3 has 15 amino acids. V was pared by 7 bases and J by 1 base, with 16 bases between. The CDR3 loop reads CASTVGGWANTEAFF. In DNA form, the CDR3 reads TGCGCCAGCACCGTGGGGGGGTGGGCGAACACTGAAGCTTTCTTT.

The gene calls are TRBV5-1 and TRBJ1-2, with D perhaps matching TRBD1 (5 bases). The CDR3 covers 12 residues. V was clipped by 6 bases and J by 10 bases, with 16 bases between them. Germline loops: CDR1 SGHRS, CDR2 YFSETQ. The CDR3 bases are TGCGCCAGCACCGATACGGGGGGAGCCTACACCTTC. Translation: CASTDTGGAYTF. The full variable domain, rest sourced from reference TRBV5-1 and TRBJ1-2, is KAGVTQTPRYLIKTRGQQVTLSCSPISGHRSVSWYQQTPGQGLQFLFEYFSETQRNKGNFPGRFSGRQFSNSRSEMNVSTLELGDSALYLCASTDTGGAYTFGSGTRLTVV.

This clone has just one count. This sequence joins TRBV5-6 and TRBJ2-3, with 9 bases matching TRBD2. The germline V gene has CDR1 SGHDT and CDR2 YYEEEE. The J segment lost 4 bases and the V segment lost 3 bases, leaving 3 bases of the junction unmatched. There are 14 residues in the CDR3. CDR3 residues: CASSSVAGADTQYF. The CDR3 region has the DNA TGTGCCAGCAGCTCCGTAGCGGGAGCAGATACGCAGTATTTT.

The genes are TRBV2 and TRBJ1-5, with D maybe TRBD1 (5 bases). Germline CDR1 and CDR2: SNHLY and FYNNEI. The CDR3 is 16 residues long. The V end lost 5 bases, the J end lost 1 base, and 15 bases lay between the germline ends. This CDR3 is CASSPRTGASNQPQHF. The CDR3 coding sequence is TGTGCCAGCAGTCCACGGACCGGGGCGAGCAATCAGCCCCAGCATTTT.

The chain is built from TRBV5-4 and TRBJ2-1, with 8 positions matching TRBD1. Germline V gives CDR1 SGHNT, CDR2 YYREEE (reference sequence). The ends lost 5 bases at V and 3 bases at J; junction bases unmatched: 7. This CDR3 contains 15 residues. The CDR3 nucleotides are TGTGCCAGCAGTTCAGGGGGCCTGAACTACAATGAGCAGTTCTTC. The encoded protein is CASSSGGLNYNEQFF.

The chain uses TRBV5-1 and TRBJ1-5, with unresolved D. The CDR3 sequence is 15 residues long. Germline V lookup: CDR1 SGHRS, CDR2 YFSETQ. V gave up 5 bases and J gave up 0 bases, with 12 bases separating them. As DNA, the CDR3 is TGCGCCAGCAGAAGTCAGCCCAATAGCAATCAGCCCCAGCATTTT. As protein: CASRSQPNSNQPQHF.

The CDR3 loop reads CASSEIGWEGVTGELFF. In DNA, the CDR3 is TGTGCCAGCAGTGAAATAGGTTGGGAGGGGGTGACCGGGGAGCTGTTTTTT. This chain joins TRBV6-1 and TRBJ2-2, with D maybe TRBD2 (7 bases). The CDR3 is made up of 17 amino acids. Germline V gene data show CDR1 as MNHNS and CDR2 as SASEGT. Trimming stripped 2 bases from V and 5 bases from J, with 18 bases between.

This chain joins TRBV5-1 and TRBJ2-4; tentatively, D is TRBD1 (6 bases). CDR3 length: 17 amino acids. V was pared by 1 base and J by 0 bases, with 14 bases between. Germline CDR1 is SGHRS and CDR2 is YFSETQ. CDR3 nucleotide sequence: TGCGCCAGCAGCTTGCAGGGGTCAAGAGAAGCCAAAAACATTCAGTACTTC. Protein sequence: CASSLQGSREAKNIQYF. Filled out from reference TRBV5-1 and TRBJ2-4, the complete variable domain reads KAGVTQTPRYLIKTRGQQVTLSCSPISGHRSVSWYQQTPGQGLQFLFEYFSETQRNKGNFPGRFSGRQFSNSRSEMNVSTLELGDSALYLCASSLQGSREAKNIQYFGAGTRLSVL.

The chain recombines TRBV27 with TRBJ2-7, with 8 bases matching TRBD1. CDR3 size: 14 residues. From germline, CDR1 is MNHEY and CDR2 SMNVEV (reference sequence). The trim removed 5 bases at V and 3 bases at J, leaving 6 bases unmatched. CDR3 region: CASSRTGPFYEQYF. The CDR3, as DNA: TGTGCCAGCAGTCGGACAGGGCCGTTCTACGAGCAGTACTTC.

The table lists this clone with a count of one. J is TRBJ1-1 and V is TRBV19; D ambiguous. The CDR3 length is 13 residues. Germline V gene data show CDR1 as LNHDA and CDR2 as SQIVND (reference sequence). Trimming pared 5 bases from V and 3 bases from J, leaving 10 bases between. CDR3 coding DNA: TGTGCCAGTAGTGAGGATTGGGACACTGAAGCTTTCTTT. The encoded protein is CASSEDWDTEAFF.

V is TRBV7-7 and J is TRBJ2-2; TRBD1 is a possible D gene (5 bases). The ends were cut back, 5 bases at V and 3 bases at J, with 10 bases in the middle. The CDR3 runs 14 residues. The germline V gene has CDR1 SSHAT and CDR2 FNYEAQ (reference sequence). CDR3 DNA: TGTGCCAGCAGCCCCGACAGTTACACCGGGGAGCTGTTTTTT. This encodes CASSPDSYTGELFF.

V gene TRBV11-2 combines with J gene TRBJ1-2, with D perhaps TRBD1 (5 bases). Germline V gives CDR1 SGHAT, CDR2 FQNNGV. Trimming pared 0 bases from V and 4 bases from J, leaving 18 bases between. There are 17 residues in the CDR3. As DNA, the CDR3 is TGTGCCAGCAGCTTAGATTGGGTGATGGGGGGAGGCTATGGCTACACCTTC. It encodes CASSLDWVMGGGYGYTF. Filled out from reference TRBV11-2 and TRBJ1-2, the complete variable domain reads EAGVAQSPRYKIIEKRQSVAFWCNPISGHATLYWYQQILGQGPKLLIQFQNNGVVDDSQLPKDRFSAERLKGVDSTLKIQPAKLEDSAVYLCASSLDWVMGGGYGYTFGSGTRLTVV.